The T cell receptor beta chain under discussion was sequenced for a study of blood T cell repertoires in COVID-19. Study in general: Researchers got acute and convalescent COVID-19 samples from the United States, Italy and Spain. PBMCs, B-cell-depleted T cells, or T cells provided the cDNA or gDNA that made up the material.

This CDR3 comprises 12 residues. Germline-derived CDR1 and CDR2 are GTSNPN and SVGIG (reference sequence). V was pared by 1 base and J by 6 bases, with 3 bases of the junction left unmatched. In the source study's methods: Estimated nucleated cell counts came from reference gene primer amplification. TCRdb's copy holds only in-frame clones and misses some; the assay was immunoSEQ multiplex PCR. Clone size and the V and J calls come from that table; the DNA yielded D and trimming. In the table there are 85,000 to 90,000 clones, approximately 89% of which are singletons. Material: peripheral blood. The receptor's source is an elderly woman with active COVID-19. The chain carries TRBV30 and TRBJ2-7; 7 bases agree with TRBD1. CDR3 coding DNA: TGTGCCTGGAGTGGACAGGGCGGCGAGCAGTACTTC. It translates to CAWSGQGGEQYF.